Listed below are T cell receptor beta chains from one sample, sequenced in a study of identical twins. Via MiXCR, TCRdb re-called the 5' RACE reads, giving one row per CDR3 protein. The data show 750,000 to 950,000 distinct CDR3 sequences, 9% to 15% seen once. These sequences were also reported in another study, on yellow fever vaccine responses in identical twins.

Sequenced sample: PBMCs. Every receptor here comes from a woman in her late teens or twenties in good health. CDR3s include the opening cysteine and the closing phenylalanine or tryptophan. D genes are given only for firm matches. Size is omitted from some rows. Given values are once, few, many or a class for expanded clones.

d_call: TRBD1
v_call: TRBV7-9
clone_size: many
cdr3_length: 15
j_call: TRBJ2-5
cdr3_aa: CASSPPHRGWETQYF
cdr3_nt: TGTGCCAGCAGCCCGCCCCACAGGGGATGGGAGACCCAGTACTTC

d_call: TRBD2
v_call: TRBV2
clone_size: few
cdr3_length: 15
j_call: TRBJ2-1
cdr3_aa: CASSEGGRGYNEQFF
cdr3_nt: TGTGCCAGCAGTGAGGGCGGGAGAGGGTACAATGAGCAGTTCTTC

d_call: TRBD1
v_call: TRBV5-6
clone_size: .
cdr3_length: 18
j_call: TRBJ2-2
cdr3_aa: CASSSQGLDRARTGELFF
cdr3_nt: TGTGCCAGCAGCTCCCAAGGTTTAGACAGGGCCCGCACCGGGGAGCTGTTTTTT

d_call: .
v_call: TRBV10-3
clone_size: few
cdr3_length: 12
j_call: TRBJ2-1
cdr3_aa: CAIGSGSNEQFF
cdr3_nt: TGTGCCATTGGGTCGGGGTCGAATGAGCAGTTCTTC

d_call: .
v_call: TRBV29-1
clone_size: many
cdr3_length: 13
j_call: TRBJ2-1
cdr3_aa: CSVDLGGYNEQFF
cdr3_nt: TGCAGCGTTGATCTAGGAGGGTACAATGAGCAGTTCTTC

d_call: .
v_call: TRBV7-6
clone_size: many
cdr3_length: 15
j_call: TRBJ2-2
cdr3_aa: CASSLEWGSTGELFF
cdr3_nt: TGTGCCAGCAGCTTAGAGTGGGGGTCCACCGGGGAGCTGTTTTTT

d_call: .
v_call: TRBV6-1
clone_size: few
cdr3_length: 16
j_call: TRBJ1-2
cdr3_aa: CASSVRNFGGNYGYTF
cdr3_nt: TGTGCCAGCAGTGTCAGGAATTTCGGGGGGAACTATGGCTACACCTTC

d_call: .
v_call: TRBV5-1
clone_size: few
cdr3_length: 15
j_call: TRBJ1-2
cdr3_aa: CASSLSGEGSYGYTF
cdr3_nt: TGCGCCAGCAGCTTGTCGGGTGAGGGGTCCTATGGCTACACCTTC

d_call: .
v_call: TRBV7-9
clone_size: many
cdr3_length: 13
j_call: TRBJ2-2
cdr3_aa: CASSPDRPGELFF
cdr3_nt: TGTGCCAGCAGCCCCGACAGACCCGGGGAGCTGTTTTTT

d_call: TRBD1
v_call: TRBV12-3/TRBV12-4
clone_size: .
cdr3_length: 17
j_call: TRBJ2-7
cdr3_aa: CASSFSPPHRGRYEQYF
cdr3_nt: TGTGCCAGCAGTTTCTCCCCTCCTCACAGGGGACGCTACGAGCAGTACTTC

d_call: .
v_call: TRBV12-3/TRBV12-4
clone_size: few
cdr3_length: 12
j_call: TRBJ2-7
cdr3_aa: CASSLNRYEQYF
cdr3_nt: TGTGCCAGCAGTTTAAACAGATACGAGCAGTACTTC

d_call: TRBD2
v_call: TRBV15
clone_size: .
cdr3_length: 19
j_call: TRBJ2-5
cdr3_aa: CATSRDRIQAGVRQETQYF
cdr3_nt: TGTGCCACCAGCAGAGATAGGATCCAGGCGGGAGTGAGGCAAGAGACCCAGTACTTC

d_call: TRBD2
v_call: TRBV27
clone_size: few
cdr3_length: 14
j_call: TRBJ2-1
cdr3_aa: CASSGRTAYNEQFF
cdr3_nt: TGTGCCAGCAGCGGGAGGACGGCCTACAATGAGCAGTTCTTC

d_call: .
v_call: TRBV12-3/TRBV12-4
clone_size: few
cdr3_length: 14
j_call: TRBJ2-1
cdr3_aa: CASSFHDSYNEQFF
cdr3_nt: TGTGCCAGCAGTTTTCACGACTCCTACAATGAGCAGTTCTTC

d_call: .
v_call: TRBV7-9
clone_size: .
cdr3_length: 14
j_call: TRBJ1-3
cdr3_aa: CASLGGASGNTIYF
cdr3_nt: TGTGCCAGCTTAGGTGGGGCGTCTGGAAACACCATATATTTT

d_call: TRBD2
v_call: TRBV3-1
clone_size: .
cdr3_length: 16
j_call: TRBJ2-3
cdr3_aa: CASSQEYGSGADTQYF
cdr3_nt: TGTGCCAGCAGCCAAGAATACGGTAGCGGGGCAGATACGCAGTATTTT

d_call: .
v_call: TRBV7-8
clone_size: many
cdr3_length: 16
j_call: TRBJ1-5
cdr3_aa: CASSLERVGGNQPQHF
cdr3_nt: TGTGCCAGCAGCTTAGAAAGGGTAGGGGGCAATCAGCCCCAGCATTTT

d_call: TRBD1
v_call: TRBV6-1
clone_size: .
cdr3_length: 13
j_call: TRBJ1-5
cdr3_aa: CASTGTGNQPQHF
cdr3_nt: TGTGCCAGCACCGGGACAGGGAATCAGCCCCAGCATTTT

d_call: TRBD1
v_call: TRBV2
clone_size: .
cdr3_length: 14
j_call: TRBJ2-3
cdr3_aa: CASPDRGLTDTQYF
cdr3_nt: TGTGCCAGCCCAGACAGGGGTTTGACAGATACGCAGTATTTT

d_call: TRBD1
v_call: TRBV7-9
clone_size: .
cdr3_length: 14
j_call: TRBJ2-7
cdr3_aa: CASSDWDSSYEQYF
cdr3_nt: TGTGCCAGCAGCGACTGGGACAGCTCCTACGAGCAGTACTTC

d_call: TRBD1
v_call: TRBV29-1
clone_size: .
cdr3_length: 13
j_call: TRBJ1-2
cdr3_aa: CSVSGQANYGYTF
cdr3_nt: TGCAGCGTGTCGGGACAGGCCAACTATGGCTACACCTTC

d_call: TRBD2
v_call: TRBV20-1
clone_size: many
cdr3_length: 14
j_call: TRBJ2-1
cdr3_aa: CSAIRTSGSGEQFF
cdr3_nt: TGCAGTGCTATAAGGACTAGCGGGAGTGGAGAGCAGTTCTTC

d_call: .
v_call: TRBV5-1
clone_size: .
cdr3_length: 13
j_call: TRBJ2-7
cdr3_aa: CASSRRTSYEQYF
cdr3_nt: TGCGCCAGCAGCCGACGGACAAGCTACGAGCAGTACTTC

d_call: .
v_call: TRBV11-1
clone_size: .
cdr3_length: 19
j_call: TRBJ2-6
cdr3_aa: CASSLRLGTEPRGANVLTF
cdr3_nt: TGTGCCAGCAGCTTAAGGCTCGGGACCGAACCGCGTGGGGCCAACGTCCTGACTTTC

d_call: .
v_call: TRBV5-1
clone_size: few
cdr3_length: 15
j_call: TRBJ1-1
cdr3_aa: CASSLALRGRTEAFF
cdr3_nt: TGCGCCAGCAGCTTGGCTCTGCGGGGTAGGACTGAAGCTTTCTTT

d_call: .
v_call: TRBV28
clone_size: few
cdr3_length: 13
j_call: TRBJ1-2
cdr3_aa: CASRINSAWGYTF
cdr3_nt: TGTGCCAGCAGGATCAACAGTGCGTGGGGCTACACCTTC

d_call: TRBD2
v_call: TRBV20-1
clone_size: few
cdr3_length: 16
j_call: TRBJ2-1
cdr3_aa: CSARDSRLAGLDEQFF
cdr3_nt: TGCAGTGCTAGAGATTCACGACTAGCGGGACTCGATGAGCAGTTCTTC

d_call: TRBD2
v_call: TRBV13
clone_size: few
cdr3_length: 16
j_call: TRBJ2-1
cdr3_aa: CASSYRGGGTYNEQFF
cdr3_nt: TGTGCCAGCAGTTACCGGGGCGGGGGGACCTACAATGAGCAGTTCTTC

d_call: TRBD2
v_call: TRBV24-1
clone_size: many
cdr3_length: 17
j_call: TRBJ2-1
cdr3_aa: CATSDPSGTRDPNEQFF
cdr3_nt: TGTGCCACCAGTGATCCCTCCGGGACTAGGGATCCCAATGAGCAGTTCTTC

d_call: TRBD1
v_call: TRBV4-1
clone_size: few
cdr3_length: 18
j_call: TRBJ2-3
cdr3_aa: CASSQRSGQGVLTDTQYF
cdr3_nt: TGCGCCAGCAGCCAAAGATCAGGACAGGGGGTTTTGACAGATACGCAGTATTTT

d_call: .
v_call: TRBV28
clone_size: few
cdr3_length: 15
j_call: TRBJ2-4
cdr3_aa: CASSQPGSAKNIQYF
cdr3_nt: TGTGCCAGCAGCCAACCAGGGTCGGCCAAAAACATTCAGTACTTC

d_call: .
v_call: TRBV28
clone_size: .
cdr3_length: 15
j_call: TRBJ2-3
cdr3_aa: CASSSPLQPRDTQYF
cdr3_nt: TGTGCCAGCAGTTCCCCGTTGCAGCCACGAGATACGCAGTATTTT

d_call: TRBD1
v_call: TRBV20-1
clone_size: .
cdr3_length: 13
j_call: TRBJ2-5
cdr3_aa: CSADRGVEETQYF
cdr3_nt: TGCAGTGCCGACAGGGGGGTCGAAGAGACCCAGTACTTC

d_call: TRBD2
v_call: TRBV29-1
clone_size: .
cdr3_length: 16
j_call: TRBJ2-1
cdr3_aa: CSVEGTSGGVYNEQFF
cdr3_nt: TGCAGCGTTGAAGGGACTAGCGGGGGGGTCTACAATGAGCAGTTCTTC

d_call: TRBD2
v_call: TRBV4-3
clone_size: few
cdr3_length: 15
j_call: TRBJ2-3
cdr3_aa: CASRWTSGGRDTQYF
cdr3_nt: TGCGCCAGCAGGTGGACTAGCGGGGGAAGAGATACGCAGTATTTT

d_call: .
v_call: TRBV12-3/TRBV12-4
clone_size: few
cdr3_length: 14
j_call: TRBJ1-2
cdr3_aa: CASRQDRTDYGYTF
cdr3_nt: TGTGCCAGCAGACAGGACAGAACAGACTATGGCTACACCTTC

d_call: TRBD2
v_call: TRBV5-1
clone_size: few
cdr3_length: 16
j_call: TRBJ2-1
cdr3_aa: CASSLALAGGEVEQFF
cdr3_nt: TGCGCCAGCAGCTTGGCGCTAGCGGGAGGGGAGGTTGAGCAGTTCTTC

d_call: .
v_call: TRBV5-1
clone_size: .
cdr3_length: 14
j_call: TRBJ2-3
cdr3_aa: CASSRDERTDTQYF
cdr3_nt: TGCGCCAGCAGCCGTGACGAGCGGACAGATACGCAGTATTTT

d_call: .
v_call: TRBV7-8
clone_size: many
cdr3_length: 16
j_call: TRBJ1-3
cdr3_aa: CASSLDRARSGNTIYF
cdr3_nt: TGTGCCAGCAGCTTAGATAGGGCCCGCTCTGGAAACACCATATATTTT

d_call: .
v_call: TRBV12-3/TRBV12-4
clone_size: few
cdr3_length: 16
j_call: TRBJ2-1
cdr3_aa: CASSLFWLISYNEQFF
cdr3_nt: TGTGCCAGCAGTTTATTTTGGCTAATCTCCTACAATGAGCAGTTCTTC

d_call: .
v_call: TRBV11-3
clone_size: few
cdr3_length: 13
j_call: TRBJ2-5
cdr3_aa: CASSAHLQETQYF
cdr3_nt: TGTGCCAGCAGCGCCCACCTCCAAGAGACCCAGTACTTC

d_call: TRBD2
v_call: TRBV3-1
clone_size: .
cdr3_length: 18
j_call: TRBJ2-7
cdr3_aa: CASSHRGTSGSLASEQYF
cdr3_nt: TGTGCCAGCAGCCACAGGGGGACTAGCGGGAGTTTGGCGTCGGAGCAGTACTTC